This T cell receptor beta chain was found in a study of blood T cell repertoires in COVID-19. Study context: COVID-19 samples from acute and convalescent phases originated in the United States, Italy and Spain. PBMCs, B-cell-depleted T cells, or T cells provided the cDNA or gDNA that made up the material.

From germline, CDR1 is MDHEN and CDR2 SYDVKM. The CDR3 is 14 residues long. V lost 6 bases to trimming and J lost 0 bases, with 9 bases between them. Authors' data handling: Researchers report that nucleated cell counts were estimated from reference gene primer amplification. Sequenced by immunoSEQ multiplex PCR; TCRdb stores in-frame clones only, minus some. V, J and clone size are those of that table, while D and trimming were read from the DNA. The sample shows about 25,000 clones, over 75% of them seen only once. The sequence came from a man between 45 and 60 years old with active or convalescent COVID-19. The sample comprised peripheral blood. V is TRBV28 and J is TRBJ1-5; TRBD1 might be the D (5 bases). CDR3 protein: CASRTDYSNQPQHF. DNA for the CDR3: TGTGCCAGCAGGACAGATTATAGCAATCAGCCCCAGCATTTT.